The rows below give T cell receptor beta chains drawn from one sample of a study of CD8+CD57+ T cells in acquired aplastic anemia. TCRdb called the reads again in MiXCR, with one record for every CDR3 protein. The sample shows approximately 300,000 distinct CDR3 sequences, approximately 57% of them seen only once. Sequencing was carried out using sorted CD4+, CD8+, or CD8+CD57+ T cells (not recorded which) from PBMCs. Source of these receptors: a human donor with aplastic anemia. Both conserved end residues are part of each CDR3. The order of the fields is V gene, D gene, J gene, clone size, CDR3 DNA, CDR3 protein. D genes are given only for firm matches. Clone size is given for some rows only: seen once, a few or many times, or a class if the clone is expanded.

V gene: TRBV20-1; D gene: -; J gene: TRBJ2-3; clone size: -; CDR3 DNA: TGCAGTGCTAGAGCTGCGGGGAGCACAGATACGCAGTATTTT; CDR3 protein: CSARAAGSTDTQYF
V gene: TRBV19; D gene: TRBD1; J gene: TRBJ1-1; clone size: many; CDR3 DNA: TGTGCCAGTAGTATCGGCAGGGGGGTTCTGGGCACTGAAGCTTTCTTT; CDR3 protein: CASSIGRGVLGTEAFF
V gene: TRBV15; D gene: -; J gene: TRBJ1-1; clone size: -; CDR3 DNA: TGTGCCACCAGCAGAGTCGGGGCTTACACTGAAGCTTTCTTT; CDR3 protein: CATSRVGAYTEAFF
V gene: TRBV12-3/TRBV12-4; D gene: -; J gene: TRBJ1-1; clone size: -; CDR3 DNA: TGTGCCAGCAGCGGAGCGGGAAGAACCATGAGAGCTTTCTTT; CDR3 protein: CASSGAGRTMRAFF
V gene: TRBV7-9; D gene: TRBD1; J gene: TRBJ2-7; clone size: many; CDR3 DNA: TGTGCCAGCAGCTTAGCCGGGACAGTCTACGAGCAGTACTTC; CDR3 protein: CASSLAGTVYEQYF
V gene: TRBV5-8; D gene: -; J gene: TRBJ2-7; clone size: many; CDR3 DNA: TGTGCCAGCAGCTCGGCCGGAGCATACGAGCAGTACTTC; CDR3 protein: CASSSAGAYEQYF
V gene: TRBV20-1; D gene: TRBD1; J gene: TRBJ1-1; clone size: -; CDR3 DNA: TGCAGTGCTGAAACCGGGACAGGGAACACTGAAGCTTTCTTT; CDR3 protein: CSAETGTGNTEAFF
V gene: TRBV19; D gene: -; J gene: TRBJ1-1; clone size: once; CDR3 DNA: TGTGCCAGTAGACCCGAACAGGGATACACTGAAGCTTTCTTT; CDR3 protein: CASRPEQGYTEAFF
V gene: TRBV20-1; D gene: TRBD1; J gene: TRBJ2-7; clone size: -; CDR3 DNA: TGCAGTGCTCAGGACAGGGACTCCTACGAGCAGTACTTC; CDR3 protein: CSAQDRDSYEQYF
V gene: TRBV25-1; D gene: TRBD1; J gene: TRBJ1-6; clone size: -; CDR3 DNA: TGTGCCAGCAGACCCCGGGACAGGGGACTAACGAATGAGAATTCACCCCTCCACTTT; CDR3 protein: CASRPRDRGLTNENSPLHF
V gene: TRBV7-7; D gene: -; J gene: TRBJ2-3; clone size: few; CDR3 DNA: TGTGCTAGCAGCTTAACAAGGGACTCCAGGCAGTATTTT; CDR3 protein: CASSLTRDSRQYF
V gene: TRBV24-1; D gene: TRBD1; J gene: TRBJ1-4; clone size: once; CDR3 DNA: TGTGCCACCCCGGGACAGGGGAACGAAAAACTGTTTTTT; CDR3 protein: CATPGQGNEKLFF
V gene: TRBV29-1; D gene: -; J gene: TRBJ1-1; clone size: -; CDR3 DNA: TGCAGCGTTCGTCAAGGTTTGAACACTGAAGCTTTCTTT; CDR3 protein: CSVRQGLNTEAFF
V gene: TRBV2; D gene: -; J gene: TRBJ2-7; clone size: -; CDR3 DNA: TGTGCCAGCACCCACTCCTCCAGGCCTTCCTACGAGCAGTACTTC; CDR3 protein: CASTHSSRPSYEQYF
V gene: TRBV5-4; D gene: TRBD1; J gene: TRBJ2-7; clone size: -; CDR3 DNA: TGTGCCAGCACCCCCGGGACAGGCTCCTACGAGCAGTACTTC; CDR3 protein: CASTPGTGSYEQYF
V gene: TRBV7-2; D gene: TRBD2; J gene: TRBJ2-2; clone size: once; CDR3 DNA: TGTGCCAGCAGCTTAGCCCTGCCTCTAGCGGGAGTTCGCGCCGGGGAGCTGTTTTTT; CDR3 protein: CASSLALPLAGVRAGELFF
V gene: TRBV19; D gene: -; J gene: TRBJ2-6; clone size: many; CDR3 DNA: TGTGCCAGTAGACTCCTTAGGAACTCTGGGGCCAACGTCCTGACTTTC; CDR3 protein: CASRLLRNSGANVLTF
V gene: TRBV9; D gene: -; J gene: TRBJ2-3; clone size: many; CDR3 DNA: TGTGCCAGCAGCGTAGGCATAGGGCTTGCTAGCACAGATACGCAGTATTTT; CDR3 protein: CASSVGIGLASTDTQYF
V gene: TRBV7-2; D gene: -; J gene: TRBJ1-2; clone size: many; CDR3 DNA: TGTGCCAGCAGCTTAGGGGGGACCCTGGGTGATGGCTACACCTTC; CDR3 protein: CASSLGGTLGDGYTF
V gene: TRBV9; D gene: -; J gene: TRBJ1-3; clone size: -; CDR3 DNA: TGTGCCAGCAGCGTAGATGTGACCGCGGGGGGAAACACCATATATTTT; CDR3 protein: CASSVDVTAGGNTIYF
V gene: TRBV15; D gene: -; J gene: TRBJ2-6; clone size: -; CDR3 DNA: TGTGCCACCAGCAGCCGCAGGTCTGGGGCCAACGTCCTGACTTTC; CDR3 protein: CATSSRRSGANVLTF
V gene: TRBV9; D gene: TRBD2; J gene: TRBJ2-1; clone size: once; CDR3 DNA: TGTGCCAGCAGCCAAGGACTAGCGGGAATATCCGAGCAGTTCTTC; CDR3 protein: CASSQGLAGISEQFF
V gene: TRBV18; D gene: TRBD1; J gene: TRBJ2-7; clone size: -; CDR3 DNA: TGTGCCAGCTCAAAAAACTCCCCGGGACAGGGGTCATGGGAGCAGTACTTC; CDR3 protein: CASSKNSPGQGSWEQYF
V gene: TRBV10-3; D gene: TRBD2; J gene: TRBJ2-2; clone size: many; CDR3 DNA: TGTGCCATCAGTGATCCTCGGACTAGCGGCACCGGGGAGCTGTTTTTT; CDR3 protein: CAISDPRTSGTGELFF
V gene: TRBV2; D gene: TRBD1; J gene: TRBJ2-1; clone size: -; CDR3 DNA: TGTGCCAGCAGGGACAGGGTACGCAATGAGCAGTTCTTC; CDR3 protein: CASRDRVRNEQFF
V gene: TRBV29-1; D gene: -; J gene: TRBJ1-2; clone size: -; CDR3 DNA: TGCAGCGTTGAGGACCAGCCGCCGGGCTATGGCTACACCTTC; CDR3 protein: CSVEDQPPGYGYTF